The clone carrying this T cell receptor beta chain was found many times. Its antigen remains unidentified. In the library, each TCR cDNA molecule bore its own unique molecular identifier. TCRdb re-derived calls from the 5' RACE reads in MiXCR, one entry per CDR3 protein. The sample includes about 38,000 distinct CDR3 sequences, 6.5% to 8.5% of them seen just once. This sample was included in a study of spatial heterogeneity in lung cancer. Study-level information: Among detected sequences, beta-chain ones consistently exceeded alpha-chain ones in number.

Regarding time point: sample taken at primary tumor resection. Unsorted whole RNA from tumor, nontumor lung or frozen PBMC underwent sequencing. The cohort: over 65 early-stage, untreated non-small cell lung cancer patients. Germline CDR1 and CDR2: MDHEN and SYDVKM. This CDR3 spans 16 amino acids. The V end was cut by 6 bases, the J end by 2 bases, with 17 bases between. The study, taken as a whole, reports: Resection blood, more than follow-up blood, showed ubiquitous expanded tumor TCRs.

The specimen comprised PBMCs, sampled at surgery. The rearrangement uses TRBV28 and TRBJ1-5; perhaps TRBD1 as D (5 bases). This receptor was identified in a male donor with early-stage non-small cell lung cancer. The CDR3 here is CASSPPPGEGNQPQHF. In DNA, the CDR3 is TGTGCCAGCAGCCCCCCGCCGGGGGAGGGCAATCAGCCCCAGCATTTT.